Shown below are 3 T cell receptor beta chains from a single sample sequenced in a study of blood T cell repertoires in COVID-19. The assay was immunoSEQ multiplex PCR, and TCRdb's table has in-frame clones only and misses some. Of some 65,000 clones in the sample, 65% to 75% were seen once. Sequenced material: peripheral blood. Receptors originate from a woman of 80 years or more with acute or convalescent COVID-19.

This clone was observed a few times. The chain links TRBV27 to TRBJ2-1; TRBD2 aligns across 8 bases. J lost 4 bases, V lost 4 bases, and 9 bases had no gene match. The germline V gene has CDR1 MNHEY and CDR2 SMNVEV (reference sequence). This CDR3 comprises 16 residues. DNA of the CDR3: TGTGCCAGCAGTTCCCGGGGTAGCGGGGTGTACAATGAGCAGTTCTTC. Its translation: CASSSRGSGVYNEQFF.

The chain links TRBV5-4 to TRBJ1-1; D might be TRBD1 (5 bases). With 2 bases removed from V and 7 bases from J, the gap between germline ends came to 15 bases. Germline-derived CDR1 and CDR2 are SGHNT and YYREEE (reference sequence). CDR3 length: 14 amino acids. CDR3 residues: CASSLRRRGSEAFF. In DNA form, the CDR3 reads TGTGCCAGCAGCTTAAGACGCCGGGGGAGTGAAGCTTTCTTT.

The table lists this clone with a count of one. J is TRBJ2-2 and V is TRBV11-3; 9 nucleotides align to TRBD1. CDR3 length: 14 amino acids. From germline, CDR1 is SGHNT and CDR2 YENEEA. V lost 6 bases, J lost 5 bases, and 4 bases stayed unmatched. The CDR3 here is CASRGQGMTGELFF. The CDR3 nucleotides are TGTGCCAGCAGGGGACAGGGAATGACCGGGGAGCTGTTTTTT.